This T cell receptor beta chain appears in the sequencing data of a study of T cell clones after liver transplantation. Overall study: Blood was drawn pre-transplant, before withdrawal, and after full or failed withdrawal.

Germline V gene sequence: CDR1 MNHNS, CDR2 SASEGT. Losses at the gene ends were 7 bases for V and 2 bases for J; bases not matched to a gene: 6. The CDR3 totals 14 residues. Libraries were prepared by immunoSEQ multiplex PCR; TCRdb keeps only in-frame clonotypes and omits some of them. The table includes some 120,000 clones, around nine tenths detected once. The rearrangement links TRBV6-1 to TRBJ2-7, with 9 positions matching TRBD1. The clonotype was recovered from a human patient who received a liver transplant. Some of these T cells may belong to the graft donor. The sample here was CD4+ T cells from blood, taken 12 months after liver transplant. The CDR3 nucleotides read TGTGCCAGCACCGCCGGGACAGGGCCCTACGAGCAGTACTTC. Its translation is CASTAGTGPYEQYF.